This TCR beta chain stems from a study of T cells in Graves' hyperthyroidism and ophthalmopathy. From germline, CDR1 is DFQATT and CDR2 SNEGSKA (reference sequence). The CDR3 extends over 16 amino acids. What was amplified from RNA transcripts were TCR beta CDR3 regions. The HTBI set primed first-round TCR CDR3 RT-PCR. TCRdb recomputed calls from the multiplex PCR reads with MiXCR, one row per CDR3 protein. The sample has about 570,000 distinct CDR3 sequences; roughly 50% are singletons. General study points: From stable hyperthyroidism, ophthalmopathy was set apart by a 13 V-J model. The model identified upcoming ophthalmopathy a median approximately six months ahead of onset.

Lactation, pregnancy, other autoimmune disease or uncontrolled infection led to exclusion of patients. Diagnoses used clinical symptoms, serum thyroxine and TRAb, thyroid ultrasound and orbital computed tomography. This clonotype was recorded at least ten times. The antigen remains undetermined. This clonotype was obtained from an adult woman with Graves' disease, either hyperthyroidism or ophthalmopathy (not recorded which). Sequenced sample: peripheral blood or thyroid tissue (not recorded which). The chain links TRBV20-1 to TRBJ2-7; TRBD2 matches at 11 bases. This CDR3 is CTEDPSGRPGAYEQYF. The CDR3 nucleotides are TGCACCGAGGATCCTAGCGGGAGGCCAGGGGCCTACGAGCAGTACTTC.